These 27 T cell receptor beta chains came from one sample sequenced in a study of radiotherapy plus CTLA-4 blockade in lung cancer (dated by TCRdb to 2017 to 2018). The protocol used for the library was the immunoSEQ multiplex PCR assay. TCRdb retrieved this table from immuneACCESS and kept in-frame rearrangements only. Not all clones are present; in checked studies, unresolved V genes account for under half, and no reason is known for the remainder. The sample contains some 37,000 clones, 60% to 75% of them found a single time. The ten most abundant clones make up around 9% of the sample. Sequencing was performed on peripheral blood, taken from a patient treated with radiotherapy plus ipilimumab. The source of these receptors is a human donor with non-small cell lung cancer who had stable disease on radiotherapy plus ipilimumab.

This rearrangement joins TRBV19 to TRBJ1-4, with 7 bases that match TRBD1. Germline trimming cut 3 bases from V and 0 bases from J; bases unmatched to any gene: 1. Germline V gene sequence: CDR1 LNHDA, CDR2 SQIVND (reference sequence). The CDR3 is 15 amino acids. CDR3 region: CASSMGTATNEKLFF. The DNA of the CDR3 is TGTGCCAGTAGTATGGGGACAGCAACTAATGAAAAACTGTTTTTT.

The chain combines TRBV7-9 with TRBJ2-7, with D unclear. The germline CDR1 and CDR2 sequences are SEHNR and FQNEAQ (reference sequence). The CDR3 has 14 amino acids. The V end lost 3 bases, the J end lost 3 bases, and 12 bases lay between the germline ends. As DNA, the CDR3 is TGTGCCAGCAGCTTCCGGGCCAGGTACTACGAGCAGTACGTC. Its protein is CASSFRARYYEQYV.

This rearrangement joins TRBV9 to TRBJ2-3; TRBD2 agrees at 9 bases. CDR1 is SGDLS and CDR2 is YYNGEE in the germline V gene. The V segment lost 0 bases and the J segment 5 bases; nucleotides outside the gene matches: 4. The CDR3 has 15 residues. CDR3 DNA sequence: TGTGCCAGCAGCGTAGAAAGCGGGGGGCAAGATACGCAGTATTTT. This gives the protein CASSVESGGQDTQYF. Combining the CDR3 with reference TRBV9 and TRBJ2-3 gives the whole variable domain DSGVTQTPKHLITATGQRVTLRCSPRSGDLSVYWYQQSLDQGLQFLIQYYNGEERAKGNILERFSAQQFPDLHSELNLSSLELGDSALYFCASSVESGGQDTQYFGPGTRLTVL.

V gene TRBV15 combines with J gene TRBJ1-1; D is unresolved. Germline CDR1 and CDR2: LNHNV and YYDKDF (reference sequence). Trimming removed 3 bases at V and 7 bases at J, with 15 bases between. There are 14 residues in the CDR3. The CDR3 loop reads CATSRGLNAGEAFF. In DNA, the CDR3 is TGTGCCACCAGCAGGGGTCTTAACGCAGGTGAAGCTTTCTTT. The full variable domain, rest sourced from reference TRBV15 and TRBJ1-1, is DAMVIQNPRYQVTQFGKPVTLSCSQTLNHNVMYWYQQKSSQAPKLLFHYYDKDFNNEADTPDNFQSRRPNTSFCFLDIRSPGLGDTAMYLCATSRGLNAGEAFFGQGTRLTVV.

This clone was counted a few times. As DNA, the CDR3 is TGTGCCAGCAGCTTAGTACAAGATACGCAGTATTTT. Translation gives CASSLVQDTQYF. The chain has TRBV7-9 and TRBJ2-3; D is unclear. With 1 base removed from V and 5 bases from J, the gap between germline ends came to 4 bases. The germline V gene encodes CDR1 SEHNR and CDR2 FQNEAQ (reference sequence). The CDR3 has 12 amino acids.

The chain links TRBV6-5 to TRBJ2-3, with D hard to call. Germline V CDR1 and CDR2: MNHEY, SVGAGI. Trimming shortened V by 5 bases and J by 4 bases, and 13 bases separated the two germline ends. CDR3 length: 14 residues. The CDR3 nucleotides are TGTGCCAGCAGTGGCAGCCCCGACCCAGATACGCAGTATTTT. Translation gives CASSGSPDPDTQYF.

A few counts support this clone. The CDR3 is CASSLPRGDEQYF. In DNA, the CDR3 is TGTGCCAGCTCCCTACCACGAGGGGACGAGCAGTACTTC. This chain uses TRBV18 with TRBJ2-7; D possibly uses TRBD1 or TRBD2 (5 bases each). Germline assignment: CDR1 KGHSH and CDR2 LQKENI. Trimming pared 6 bases from V and 5 bases from J, leaving 14 bases between. The CDR3 totals 13 residues.

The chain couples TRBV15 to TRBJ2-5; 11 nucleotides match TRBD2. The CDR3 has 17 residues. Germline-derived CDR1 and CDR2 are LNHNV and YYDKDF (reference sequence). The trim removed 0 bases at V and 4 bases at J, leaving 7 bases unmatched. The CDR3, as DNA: TGTGCCACCAGCAGAGATTCCGGGCTAGCGGGGGGAGAGACCCAGTACTTC. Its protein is CATSRDSGLAGGETQYF.

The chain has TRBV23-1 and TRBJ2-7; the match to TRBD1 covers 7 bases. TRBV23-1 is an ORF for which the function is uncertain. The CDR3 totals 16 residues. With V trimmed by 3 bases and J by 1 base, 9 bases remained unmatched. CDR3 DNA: TGCGCCAGCAGTCAGAAGACAGGGAGAAAGTCCTACGAGCAGTACGTC. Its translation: CASSQKTGRKSYEQYV.

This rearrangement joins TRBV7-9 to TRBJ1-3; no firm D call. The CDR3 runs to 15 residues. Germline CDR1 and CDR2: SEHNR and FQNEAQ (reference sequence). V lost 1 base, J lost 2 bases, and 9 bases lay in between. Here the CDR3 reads CASSLVQRAGNTIYF. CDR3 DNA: TGTGCCAGCAGCTTAGTCCAGAGAGCTGGAAACACCATATATTTT. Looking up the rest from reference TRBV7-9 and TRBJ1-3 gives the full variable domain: DTGVSQNPRHKITKRGQNVTFRCDPISEHNRLYWYRQTLGQGPEFLTYFQNEAQLEKSRLLSDRFSAERPKGSFSTLEIQRTEQGDSAMYLCASSLVQRAGNTIYFGEGSWLTVV.

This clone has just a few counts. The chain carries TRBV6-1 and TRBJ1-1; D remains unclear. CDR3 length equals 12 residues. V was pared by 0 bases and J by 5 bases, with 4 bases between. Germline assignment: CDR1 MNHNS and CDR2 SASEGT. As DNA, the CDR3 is TGTGCCAGCAGTGAAGCATTTACTGAAGCTTTCTTT. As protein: CASSEAFTEAFF.

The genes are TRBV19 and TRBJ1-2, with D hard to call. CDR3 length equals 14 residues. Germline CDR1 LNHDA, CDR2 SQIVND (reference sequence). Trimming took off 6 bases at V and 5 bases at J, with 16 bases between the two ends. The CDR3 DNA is TGTGCCAGTAGGATGACACGCTACCCGTATGGCTACACCTTC. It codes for CASRMTRYPYGYTF.

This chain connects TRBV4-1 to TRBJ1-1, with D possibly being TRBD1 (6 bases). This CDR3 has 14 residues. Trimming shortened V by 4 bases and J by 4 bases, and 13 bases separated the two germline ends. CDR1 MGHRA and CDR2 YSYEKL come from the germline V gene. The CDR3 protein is CASSLRGAGTEAFF. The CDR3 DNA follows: TGCGCCAGCAGCCTCAGGGGCGCGGGCACTGAAGCTTTCTTT.

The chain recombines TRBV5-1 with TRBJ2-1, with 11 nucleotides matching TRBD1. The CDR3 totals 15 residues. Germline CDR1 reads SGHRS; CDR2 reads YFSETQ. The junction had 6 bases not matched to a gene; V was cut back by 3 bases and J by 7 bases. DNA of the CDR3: TGCGCCAGCAGCTCCGGACAGGGGGCAGGGAATGAGCAGTTCTTC. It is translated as CASSSGQGAGNEQFF.

CDR3 in amino acids: CASSLRQGAAETQYF. CDR3 nucleotide sequence: TGCGCCAGCAGCCTACGACAGGGGGCGGCGGAGACCCAGTACTTC. The chain couples TRBV5-1 to TRBJ2-5, with TRBD1 identical over 10 bases. This CDR3 has 15 residues. Germline CDR1 SGHRS, CDR2 YFSETQ. The trim removed 4 bases at V and 5 bases at J, leaving 8 bases unmatched.

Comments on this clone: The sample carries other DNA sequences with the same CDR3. Here the CDR3 DNA reads TGCGCCAGCAGAGACGGCTTGAACACTGAAGCTTTCTTT. Amino acid sequence: CASRDGLNTEAFF. The V call is TRBV5-1, the J call TRBJ1-1; no clear D. Germline V gives CDR1 SGHRS, CDR2 YFSETQ. V dropped 5 bases and J dropped 0 bases, with 8 bases sitting between them. There are 13 residues in the CDR3.

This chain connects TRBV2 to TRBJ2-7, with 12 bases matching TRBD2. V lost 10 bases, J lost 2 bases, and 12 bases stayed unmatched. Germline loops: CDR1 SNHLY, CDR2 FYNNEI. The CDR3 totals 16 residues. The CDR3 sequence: CATAPELAGGPYEQYV. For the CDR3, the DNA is TGTGCCACCGCACCCGAACTAGCGGGGGGCCCCTACGAGCAGTACGTC.

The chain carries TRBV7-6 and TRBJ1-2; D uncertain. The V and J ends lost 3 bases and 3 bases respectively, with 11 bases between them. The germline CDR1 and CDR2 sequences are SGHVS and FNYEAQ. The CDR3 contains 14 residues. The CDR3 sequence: CASSFGRGDYGYTF. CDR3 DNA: TGTGCCAGCAGCTTCGGACGTGGGGACTATGGCTACACCTTC.

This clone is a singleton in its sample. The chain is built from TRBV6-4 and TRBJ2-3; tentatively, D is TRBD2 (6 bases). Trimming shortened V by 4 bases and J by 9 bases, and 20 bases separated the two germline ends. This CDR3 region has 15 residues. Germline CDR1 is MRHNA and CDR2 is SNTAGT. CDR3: CASSGSFEAGRTQYF. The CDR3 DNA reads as TGTGCCAGCAGTGGATCCTTCGAGGCAGGGAGGACGCAGTATTTT.

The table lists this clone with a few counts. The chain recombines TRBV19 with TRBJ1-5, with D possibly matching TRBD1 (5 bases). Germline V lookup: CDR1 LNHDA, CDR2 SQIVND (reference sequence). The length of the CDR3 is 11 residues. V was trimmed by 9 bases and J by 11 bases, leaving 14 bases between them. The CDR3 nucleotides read TGTGCCAGCCAGGACCTGGGGGCCCAGCATTTT. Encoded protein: CASQDLGAQHF.

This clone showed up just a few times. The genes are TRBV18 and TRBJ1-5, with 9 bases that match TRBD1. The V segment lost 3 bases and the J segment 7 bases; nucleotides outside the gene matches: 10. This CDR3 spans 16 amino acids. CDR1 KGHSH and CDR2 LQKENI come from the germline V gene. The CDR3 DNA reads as TGTGCCAGCTCACCGGCCGGGACAGGGACCCTCCAGCCCCAGCATTTT. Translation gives CASSPAGTGTLQPQHF.

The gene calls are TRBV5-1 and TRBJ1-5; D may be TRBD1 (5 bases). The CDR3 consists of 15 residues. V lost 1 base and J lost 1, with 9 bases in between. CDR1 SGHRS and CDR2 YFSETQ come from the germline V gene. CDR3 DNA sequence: TGCGCCAGCAGCTTGCAGGGATCGAGCAATCAGCCCCAGCATTTT. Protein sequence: CASSLQGSSNQPQHF.

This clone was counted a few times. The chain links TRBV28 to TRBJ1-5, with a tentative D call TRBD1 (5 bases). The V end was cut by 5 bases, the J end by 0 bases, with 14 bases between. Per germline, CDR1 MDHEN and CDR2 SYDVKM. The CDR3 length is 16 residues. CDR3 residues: CASSPRTSYSNQPQHF. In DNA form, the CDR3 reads TGTGCCAGCAGTCCCCGGACATCGTATAGCAATCAGCCCCAGCATTTT.

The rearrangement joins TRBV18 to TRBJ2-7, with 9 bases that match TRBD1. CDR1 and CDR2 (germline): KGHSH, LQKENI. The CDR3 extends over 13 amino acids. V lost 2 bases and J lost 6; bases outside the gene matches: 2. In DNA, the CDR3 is TGTGCCAGCTCACCAAAGACAGGGGGCGAGCAGTACGTC. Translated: CASSPKTGGEQYV.

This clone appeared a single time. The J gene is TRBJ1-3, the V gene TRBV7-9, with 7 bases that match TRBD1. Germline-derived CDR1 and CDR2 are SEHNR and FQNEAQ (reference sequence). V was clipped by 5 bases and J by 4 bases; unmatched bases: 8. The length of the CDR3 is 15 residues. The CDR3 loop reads CASSPPDRVGNTIYF. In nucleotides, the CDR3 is TGTGCCAGCAGCCCACCTGACAGGGTGGGAAACACCATATATTTT.

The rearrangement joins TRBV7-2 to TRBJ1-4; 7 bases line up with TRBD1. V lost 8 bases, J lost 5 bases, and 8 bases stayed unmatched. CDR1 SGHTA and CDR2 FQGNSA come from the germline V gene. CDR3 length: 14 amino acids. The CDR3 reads CASRLGQPNEKLFF. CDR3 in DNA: TGTGCCAGCCGGTTGGGACAGCCAAATGAAAAACTGTTTTTT. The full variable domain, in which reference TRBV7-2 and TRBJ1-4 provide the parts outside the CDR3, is GAGVSQSPSNKVTEKGKDVELRCDPISGHTALYWYRQSLGQGLEFLIYFQGNSAPDKSGLPSDRFSAERTGGSVSTLTIQRTQQEDSAVYLCASRLGQPNEKLFFGSGTQLSVL.

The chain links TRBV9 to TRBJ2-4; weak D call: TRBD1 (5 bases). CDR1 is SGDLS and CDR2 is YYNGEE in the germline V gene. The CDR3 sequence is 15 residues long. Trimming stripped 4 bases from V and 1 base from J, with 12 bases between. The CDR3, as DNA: TGTGCCAGCAGCCTTACAGACAGCGCCAAAAACATTCAGTACTTC. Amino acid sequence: CASSLTDSAKNIQYF.